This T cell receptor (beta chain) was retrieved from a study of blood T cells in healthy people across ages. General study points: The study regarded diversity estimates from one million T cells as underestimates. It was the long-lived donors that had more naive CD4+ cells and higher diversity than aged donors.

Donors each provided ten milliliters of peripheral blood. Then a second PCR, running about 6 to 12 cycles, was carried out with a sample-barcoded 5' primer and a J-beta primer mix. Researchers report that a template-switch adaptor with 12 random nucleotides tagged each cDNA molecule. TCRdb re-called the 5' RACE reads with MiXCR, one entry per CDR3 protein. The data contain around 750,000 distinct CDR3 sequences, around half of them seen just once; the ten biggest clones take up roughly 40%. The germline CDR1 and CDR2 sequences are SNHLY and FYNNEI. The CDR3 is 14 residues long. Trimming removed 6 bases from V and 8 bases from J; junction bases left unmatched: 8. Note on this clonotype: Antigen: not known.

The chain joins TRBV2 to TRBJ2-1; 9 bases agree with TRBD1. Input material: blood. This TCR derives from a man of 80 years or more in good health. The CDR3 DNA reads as TGTGCCAGCAGGAGGACAGGGGTTAGCGATGAGCAGTTCTTC. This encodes CASRRTGVSDEQFF.